This T cell receptor (beta chain) was recovered during a study of CDR3 diversity in severe acne. TCRdb redid the calling of the PCR reads with MiXCR, one entry per CDR3 protein. The sample gives around 100,000 distinct CDR3 sequences, under 60% of which show up once; 9.5% to 15% is in the top ten. The J segment lost 0 bases and the V segment lost 2 bases, leaving 2 bases of the junction unmatched. This CDR3 has 16 residues. CDR1 and CDR2 (germline): SGHTA, FQGTGA. The sequence was obtained from a male donor with acne. The sequenced material came from blood. V gene TRBV7-3 combines with J gene TRBJ2-7, with 12 bases lining up with TRBD2. The CDR3 protein is CASSLVTSGSSYEQYF. The CDR3 DNA follows: TGTGCCAGCAGCTTAGTGACTAGCGGGAGCTCCTACGAGCAGTACTTC. Variable domain in full (rest from reference TRBV7-3 and TRBJ2-7): GAGVSQTPSNKVTEKGKYVELRCDPISGHTALYWYRQSLGQGPEFLIYFQGTGAADDSGLPNDRFFAVRPEGSVSTLKIQRTERGDSAVYLCASSLVTSGSSYEQYFGPGTRLTVT.